A selection of T cell receptor beta chains follows, all from one sample in a study of neoadjuvant anti-PD-1 for oral cavity cancer. TCRdb keeps only in-frame clones here, not all; method: immunoSEQ multiplex PCR. The sample consists of 9,300 or so clones, about 80% of them appearing once. Sequenced here: PBMCs, sampled after nivolumab (anti-PD-1) treatment. These TCRs come from a person between 40 and 79 years old with oral cavity squamous cell carcinoma. CDR3s include the opening cysteine and the closing phenylalanine or tryptophan. Fields, in order: D gene, J gene, clone size, V gene, CDR3 DNA, CDR3 protein. A D gene is named only where the DNA matches it firmly. Rows give clone size only sometimes, using once, few, many, or a class for an expanded clone.

>TRBD2|TRBJ2-7|.|TRBV7-7
TGTGCTAGCAGCGGTCCACTAGCGGGGCAGTACGAGCAGTACTTC
CASSGPLAGQYEQYF
>.|TRBJ1-4|.|TRBV13
TGTGCCAGCAGCTTAAGCCCCAGGAGCACAACTAATGAAAAACTGTTTTTT
CASSLSPRSTTNEKLFF
>.|TRBJ1-3|few|TRBV4-2
TGTGCCAGCAGCCAAGAATTGGGAAATGCATTCTCTGGAAACACCATATATTTT
CASSQELGNAFSGNTIYF
>TRBD2|TRBJ2-2|few|TRBV30
TGTGCCTGGACCAGCGGGAGAACACTCACCGGGGAGCTGTTTTTT
CAWTSGRTLTGELFF
>.|TRBJ1-5|.|TRBV6-1
TGTGCCAGCAGTGAGAGGGGGAAAGGAGCCCAGCATTTT
CASSERGKGAQHF
>TRBD1|TRBJ2-5|few|TRBV5-1
TGCGCCAGCAGTCCGGGACAGGGGGTAGCCCAGTACTTC
CASSPGQGVAQYF
>TRBD1|TRBJ1-1|.|TRBV7-9
TGTGCCAGCAGCTTCAGACAGGGGTACACTGAAGCTTTCTTT
CASSFRQGYTEAFF
>TRBD1|TRBJ1-2|.|TRBV25-1
TGTGCCAGCAAAGGACAGGGACCGTACTATGGCTACACCTTC
CASKGQGPYYGYTF
>.|TRBJ1-5|.|TRBV11-2
.
CASSFGPGGNQPQHF
>.|TRBJ1-1|.|TRBV4-1
TGCGCCAGCAGCCATATACAGGGATCTCCTGAAGCTTTCTTT
CASSHIQGSPEAFF
>.|TRBJ1-3|.|TRBV7-9
TGTGCCAGCAGCTTAGTAGGTAGTGGCGCCGGGAGTGGCACCATATATTTT
CASSLVGSGAGSGTIYF
>TRBD2|TRBJ2-7|.|TRBV7-2
TGTGCCAGCAGCTTATACCCCGGGACTAGGGACAACGAGCAGTACTTC
CASSLYPGTRDNEQYF
>.|TRBJ2-7|.|TRBV7-9
TGTGCCAGCAGCTCCACAGGCCTGGAAGTTACCTACGAGCAGTACTTC
CASSSTGLEVTYEQYF
>.|TRBJ1-1|few|TRBV5-6
TGTGCCAGCAGCTCCCAACATACCTGGGAAGCTTTCTTT
CASSSQHTWEAFF
>TRBD1|TRBJ1-1|.|TRBV4-1
TGCGCCAGCAGCGACAGGGGCTTCACTGAAGCTTTCTTT
CASSDRGFTEAFF
>.|TRBJ2-1|.|TRBV5-8
TGTGCCAGCAGCGGCAGGGGAAGTAACCACTACAATGAGCAGTTCTTC
CASSGRGSNHYNEQFF
>.|TRBJ1-5|few|TRBV7-2
TGTGCCAGCAGCATAGACAGACTTACTCAGCCCCAGCATTTT
CASSIDRLTQPQHF
>.|TRBJ1-4|.|TRBV2
TGTGCCAGCAGAGTAGGGCGGAATGAAAAACTGTTTTTT
CASRVGRNEKLFF
>.|TRBJ1-1|.|TRBV10-2
TGCGCCAGCAGAGAGCTATCCAGCACTGAAGCTTTCTTT
CASRELSSTEAFF
>.|TRBJ2-2|.|TRBV5-4
TGTGCCAGCAGAAAAGGAGGGGGCGCAACCGGGGAGCTGTTTTTT
CASRKGGGATGELFF
>.|TRBJ1-1|.|TRBV4-1
TGCGCCAGCAGCCATAATGGGGGATGGGGTGAAGCTTTCTTT
CASSHNGGWGEAFF
>TRBD1|TRBJ1-2|few|TRBV27
TGTGCCAGCAGTTCCCGGGACAGGGATCTCAACTATGGCTACACCTTC
CASSSRDRDLNYGYTF
>TRBD1|TRBJ1-4|.|TRBV7-8
TGTGCCAGCGAACCGGGACAGGGCCTTGGGTTAGGCTATGAAAAACTGTTTTTT
CASEPGQGLGLGYEKLFF
>TRBD1|TRBJ1-2|.|TRBV7-9
TGTGCCAGCAGTCCCCGGGACAGCATATATGGCTACACCTTC
CASSPRDSIYGYTF
>.|TRBJ2-7|few|TRBV28
TGTGCCACCCAGGGTTTTCGGGAGCAGTACTTC
CATQGFREQYF
>.|TRBJ2-3|.|TRBV9
TGTGCCAGCAGCGCCGAGGGGGGGCGCACGCAGTATTTT
CASSAEGGRTQYF
>.|TRBJ2-5|.|TRBV6-6
TGTGCCAGCAGCTCCCCACTAGTCCTCCAAGAGACCCAGTACTTC
CASSSPLVLQETQYF
>.|TRBJ2-2|once|TRBV5-1
TGCGCCAGCACCTTGTCACGCGCGAACACCGGGGAGCTGTTTTTT
CASTLSRANTGELFF
>TRBD1|TRBJ2-5|once|TRBV5-1
TGCGCCAGCAGCTTGGGTGCAGGGGGAGAGACCCAGTACTTC
CASSLGAGGETQYF
>TRBD2|TRBJ2-1|once|TRBV9
TGTGCCAGCAGCCCATTAGCGGGGAGCTCCTACAATGAGCAGTTCTTC
CASSPLAGSSYNEQFF
>.|TRBJ1-2|.|TRBV6-5
TGTGCCAGCAGTGACTGGACTGAGGATGGCTACACCTTC
CASSDWTEDGYTF
>TRBD2|TRBJ2-7|few|TRBV4-1
TGCGCCAGCAGCCACCCTATTCTAGCGGGACCCTACGAGCAGTACTTC
CASSHPILAGPYEQYF
>.|TRBJ2-2|once|TRBV27
TGTGCCAGCACTTTCGGGGTCGCGAACACCGGGGAGCTGTTTTTT
CASTFGVANTGELFF
>.|TRBJ2-1|few|TRBV7-2
TGTGCCAGCAGCTTATCACGGGCGAGACCCTACAATGAGCAGTTCTTC
CASSLSRARPYNEQFF
>TRBD2|TRBJ2-3|.|TRBV27
TGTGCCAGCAGTGCACCTACTAGCGGGAGGAGTACGACAGATACGCAGTATTTT
CASSAPTSGRSTTDTQYF
>TRBD1|TRBJ2-2|.|TRBV4-1
TGCGCCAGCAGCCAAGATCAGGGGGCCGGGGCCGGGGAGCTGTTTTTT
CASSQDQGAGAGELFF
>.|TRBJ2-7|few|TRBV10-1
TGCGCCAGCAGTGAAGGGCCCTTCAGCGAGCAGTACTTC
CASSEGPFSEQYF
>.|TRBJ1-6|.|TRBV5-1
TGCGCCAGCAGCTTGAACGTGGATAATTCACCCCTCCACTTT
CASSLNVDNSPLHF
>.|TRBJ1-2|.|TRBV4-1
TGCGCCAGCAGCCAAGAAGGCAGGAGAAAGGGGGGCTACACCTTC
CASSQEGRRKGGYTF
>.|TRBJ1-2|.|TRBV4-2
TGTGCCAGCAGCCAAGCCCGGGGGGGAGAGGGAGGCTACACCTTC
CASSQARGGEGGYTF
>.|TRBJ2-5|.|TRBV6-9
TGTGCCAGCAGGGACTGGGGGTCCCAAGAGACCCAGTACTTC
CASRDWGSQETQYF
>.|TRBJ2-1|.|TRBV27
TGTGCCAGCAGTTTAGGAGAGGGTGAGCAGTTCTTC
CASSLGEGEQFF
>TRBD1|TRBJ2-5|.|TRBV4-1
TGCGCCAGCAGCCGGGACAGGGGCCCCCGAGAGACCCAGTACTTC
CASSRDRGPRETQYF
>.|TRBJ1-2|.|TRBV5-6
TGTGCCAGCAGCTTGGTTGGGGGGCCGGGCGGCTACACCTTC
CASSLVGGPGGYTF
>.|TRBJ1-5|.|TRBV25-1
TGTGCCAGCCCGGGGATCCTGGGGAGCAATCAGCCCCAGCATTTT
CASPGILGSNQPQHF
>TRBD1|TRBJ2-7|.|TRBV14
TGTGCCAGCAGCCGCGACAGGGGGCAGAGTGGCTACGAGCAGTACTTC
CASSRDRGQSGYEQYF
>TRBD1|TRBJ1-2|few|TRBV7-9
TGTGCCAGCAGCCCACCGGGACAGGCTCTTGTTGGCTACACCTTC
CASSPPGQALVGYTF
>.|TRBJ1-1|.|TRBV6-5
TGTGCCAGCAGTACGGGACTCAAAAGCGGTGAAGCTTTCTTT
CASSTGLKSGEAFF
>.|TRBJ1-4|.|TRBV27
TGTGCCAGCAGGCGCGACGGCTTCCGGAGGGAAAAACTGTTTTTT
CASRRDGFRREKLFF
>.|TRBJ2-3|.|TRBV9
TGTGCCAGCAGCGTAGGAGGCTCCTCGAGCACAGATACGCAGTATTTT
CASSVGGSSSTDTQYF
>.|TRBJ1-2|.|TRBV5-1
TGCGCCAGCAGCTTGGATCAGGGCCCCTATGGCTACACCTTC
CASSLDQGPYGYTF
>.|TRBJ2-7|.|TRBV5-5
TGTGCCAGCAGCTTGGGAGTGACGGCAGGCGCGTACGAGCAGTACTTC
CASSLGVTAGAYEQYF
>.|TRBJ2-5|.|TRBV11-2
TGTGCCAGCAGGGGGGTTTCGTACCAAGAGACCCAGTACTTC
CASRGVSYQETQYF
>.|TRBJ2-7|few|TRBV14
TGTGCCAGCAGCCAAGGTAGCTACAGGGCGATTTACGAGCAGTACTTC
CASSQGSYRAIYEQYF
>.|TRBJ2-4|.|TRBV6-5
TGTGCCAGCAGTTACAGCCCGGCCAAAAACATTCAGTACTTC
CASSYSPAKNIQYF
>TRBD1|TRBJ1-2|few|TRBV25-1
TGTGCCAGCAGAGGACAGGGCGACTATGGCTACACCTTC
CASRGQGDYGYTF
>.|TRBJ2-1|.|TRBV4-2
TGTGCCAGCAGCCAAGACGGAGGGGGGGCCCTCAATGAGCAGTTCTTC
CASSQDGGGALNEQFF
>.|TRBJ2-5|once|TRBV29-1
TGCAGCGTTGATGAGTGGGGGACGGAGACCCAGTACTTC
CSVDEWGTETQYF
>.|TRBJ2-5|.|TRBV25-1
TGTGCCAGCAGTAATTATCCAGGGGAGACCCAGTACTTC
CASSNYPGETQYF